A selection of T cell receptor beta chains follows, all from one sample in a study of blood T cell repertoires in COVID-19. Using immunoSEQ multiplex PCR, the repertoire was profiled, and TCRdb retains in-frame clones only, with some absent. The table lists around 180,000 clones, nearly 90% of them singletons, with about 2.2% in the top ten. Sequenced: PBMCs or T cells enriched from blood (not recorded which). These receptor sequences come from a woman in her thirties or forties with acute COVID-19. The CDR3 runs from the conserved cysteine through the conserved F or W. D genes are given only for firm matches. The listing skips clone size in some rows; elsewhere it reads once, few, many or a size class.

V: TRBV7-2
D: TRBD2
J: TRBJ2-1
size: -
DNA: TGTGCCAGCAGCTCGCGACCGACTAGCGGGAGGGATAATGAGCAGTTCTTC
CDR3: CASSSRPTSGRDNEQFF

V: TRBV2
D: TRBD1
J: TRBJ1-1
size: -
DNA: TGTGCCAGCAATACACAGGGGGGGGACACTGAAGCTTTCTTT
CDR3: CASNTQGGDTEAFF

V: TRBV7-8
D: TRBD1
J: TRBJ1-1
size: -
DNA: TGTGCCAGCAGCTCGGGACAGGGGACGCGGCCTGAAGCTTTCTTT
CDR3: CASSSGQGTRPEAFF

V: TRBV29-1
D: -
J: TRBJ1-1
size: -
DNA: TGCAGCGTTTCAGGTTCCAAGGTGACTGAAGCTTTCTTT
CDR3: CSVSGSKVTEAFF

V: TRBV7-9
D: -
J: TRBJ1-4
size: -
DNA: TGTGCCAGCAGCTTAGGACCCGACCGGGAATTTAATGAAAAACTGTTTTTT
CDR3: CASSLGPDREFNEKLFF

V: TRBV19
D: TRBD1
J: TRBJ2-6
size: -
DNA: TGTGCCAGTAGCGACTGGGACAGGATAAGCTCTGGGGCCAACGTCCTGACTTTC
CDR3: CASSDWDRISSGANVLTF

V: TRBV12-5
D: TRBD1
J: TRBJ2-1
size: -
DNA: TGTGCTAGTGGTCCCTGGGACAGGGGATCGCAGTTCTTC
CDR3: CASGPWDRGSQFF

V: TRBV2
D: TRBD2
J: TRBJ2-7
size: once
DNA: TGTGCCAGCAGTGAAGGCGGGGGGCGTACCTACTACGAGCAGTACTTC
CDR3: CASSEGGGRTYYEQYF

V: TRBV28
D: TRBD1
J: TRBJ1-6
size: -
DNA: TGTGCCAGCAGTTCCTTCGACAGGGCTCATTCACCCCTCCACTTT
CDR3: CASSSFDRAHSPLHF

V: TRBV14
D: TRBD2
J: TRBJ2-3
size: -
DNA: TGTGCCAGCAGCCAAGATTACGGGAGGGCCAGAGATACGCAGTATTTT
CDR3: CASSQDYGRARDTQYF

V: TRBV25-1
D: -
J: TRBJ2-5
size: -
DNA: TGTGCCAGCAGCCTCACCTCGGGGACCCAGTACTTC
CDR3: CASSLTSGTQYF

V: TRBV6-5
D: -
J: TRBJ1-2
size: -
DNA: TGTGCCAGCAGTTACTCAAATGGGGCTGGCGGCTACACCTTC
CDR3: CASSYSNGAGGYTF

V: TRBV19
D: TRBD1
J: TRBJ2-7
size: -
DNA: TGTGCCAGTAAGGGGACAGGGAGCTACGAGCAGTACTTC
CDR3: CASKGTGSYEQYF

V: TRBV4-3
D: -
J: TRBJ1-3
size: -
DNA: TGCGCCAGCAGCCAAGATAAGAGCTCTGGAAACACCATATATTTT
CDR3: CASSQDKSSGNTIYF

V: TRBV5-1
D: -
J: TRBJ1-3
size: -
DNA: TGCGCCAGCGCTCCTGGCGGCACAAACACCATATATTTT
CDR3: CASAPGGTNTIYF

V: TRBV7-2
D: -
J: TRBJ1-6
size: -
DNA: TGTGCCAGCAGTCACCCCCCTGAAACTTATAATTCACCCCTCCACTTT
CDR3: CASSHPPETYNSPLHF

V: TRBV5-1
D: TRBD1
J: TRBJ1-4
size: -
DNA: TGCGCCAGCAGCCTATCCGGGACAGGGGGCCCCGTTACAACTAATGAAAAACTGTTTTTT
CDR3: CASSLSGTGGPVTTNEKLFF

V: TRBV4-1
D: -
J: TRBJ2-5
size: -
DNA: TGCGCCAGCAGCCAAGGGCGGCGAGAAGAGACCCAGTACTTC
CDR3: CASSQGRREETQYF

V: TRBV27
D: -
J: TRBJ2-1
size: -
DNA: TGTGCCAGCAGTGATCGATACACTACGGGGAATGAGCAGTTCTTC
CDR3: CASSDRYTTGNEQFF

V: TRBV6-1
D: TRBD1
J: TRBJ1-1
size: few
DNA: TGTGCCAGCAGTGAACCGGGACAGGAAGAAGAGGAAGCTTTCTTT
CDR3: CASSEPGQEEEEAFF

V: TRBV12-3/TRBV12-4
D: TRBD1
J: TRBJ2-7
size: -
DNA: TGTGCCAGCAGTTCCGGGACAGTCTACGAGCAGTACTTC
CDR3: CASSSGTVYEQYF

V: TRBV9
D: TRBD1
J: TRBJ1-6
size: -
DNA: TGTGCCAGCAACTTCCAGGGGGATAATTCACCCCTCCACTTT
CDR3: CASNFQGDNSPLHF

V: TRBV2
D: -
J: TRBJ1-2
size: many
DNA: TGTGCCAGCAGCGAAGGGGAGAGGCATGGCTACACCTTC
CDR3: CASSEGERHGYTF